This T cell receptor beta chain was identified during a study of T cell clones after liver transplantation. Study details: TCRbeta sequencing after a pre-transplant mixed lymphocyte reaction identified graft-donor-reactive clones, later tracked in post-transplant blood. At least one year of complete immunosuppression withdrawal without enzymes over twice normal defined tolerance.

Overall study findings and caveats: Small, mixed patient groups and varying post-transplant times limit these conclusions.

This table comes from immunoSEQ multiplex PCR, and its TCRdb copy is limited to in-frame clones, with some not included. Of roughly 100,000 clones in the sample, around 80% were seen once. A remark on this clone: The target antigen is unknown. At one end, the junction sequence differs from germline, possibly due to a read error.

The CDR3 is made up of 13 amino acids. CDR1 and CDR2 from the germline V gene are SNHLY and FYNNEI. The sequencing used CD4+ T cells from blood, collected approximately 50 months after liver transplant. V and J are TRBV2 and TRBJ1-6; D is unresolved. This clonotype was obtained from a human patient who received a liver transplant. Among the T cells, some may be from the graft donor. The CDR3 sequence is CASSRTNHSPPHF. CDR3 in DNA: TGTGCCAGCAGTCGGACTAATCATTCACCCCCCCACTTT.